This is a list of T cell receptor beta chains from one sample in a study of T cells in Graves' hyperthyroidism and ophthalmopathy. One entry per CDR3 protein, called by TCRdb with MiXCR from the multiplex PCR reads. The sample carries about 380,000 distinct CDR3 sequences, 15% to 20% recorded once. The sample was blood. The source is a man between 18 and 29 years old with Graves' ophthalmopathy. CDR3s include the opening cysteine and the closing phenylalanine or tryptophan. D genes are given only for firm matches. Clone size is stated in some rows and not others, as once, few, many or a class when expanded.

clone_size | j_call | d_call | v_call | cdr3_aa | cdr3_nt
many | TRBJ2-3 | NA | TRBV6-6 | CASSYGAGTDTQYF | TGTGCCAGCAGTTACGGGGCAGGGACAGATACGCAGTATTTT
few | TRBJ2-2 | TRBD2 | TRBV20-1 | CSAELAGGPGELFF | TGCAGTGCTGAACTAGCGGGGGGGCCCGGGGAGCTGTTTTTT
NA | TRBJ1-5 | NA | TRBV24-1 | CATSDVSNQPQHF | TGTGCCACCAGTGACGTTAGCAATCAGCCCCAGCATTTT
NA | TRBJ2-3 | NA | TRBV7-3 | CASSSKRATPDTQYF | TGTGCCAGCAGCTCTAAGCGGGCCACCCCAGATACGCAGTATTTT
few | TRBJ1-2 | TRBD1 | TRBV7-9 | CASNRQGWGYTF | TGTGCCAGCAACCGACAGGGTTGGGGCTACACCTTC
many | TRBJ1-1 | NA | TRBV2 | CASSEGRGSTEAFF | TGTGCCAGCAGTGAAGGGAGGGGCAGCACTGAAGCTTTCTTT
many | TRBJ2-1 | TRBD2 | TRBV12-3/TRBV12-4 | CASSLTGGLDEQFF | TGTGCCAGCAGTTTAACGGGGGGGCTCGATGAGCAGTTCTTC
NA | TRBJ1-4 | NA | TRBV5-1 | CASGSGITNEKLFF | TGCGCCAGCGGGTCTGGGATTACTAATGAAAAACTGTTTTTT
many | TRBJ2-1 | NA | TRBV11-2 | CASSLDRGLSNEQFF | TGTGCCAGCAGCTTAGACAGGGGACTTTCGAATGAGCAGTTCTTC
NA | TRBJ1-1 | TRBD1 | TRBV6-1 | CASSQRTGRMNTEAFF | TGTGCCAGCAGCCAAAGGACAGGGCGAATGAACACTGAAGCTTTCTTT
many | TRBJ2-7 | TRBD1 | TRBV20-1 | CSARLGDRGYYEQYF | TGCAGTGCTAGATTAGGCGACAGGGGATACTACGAGCAGTACTTC
few | TRBJ1-1 | NA | TRBV5-1 | CASSVVRSGSVNTEAFF | TGTGCCAGCAGCGTAGTTAGGTCGGGCAGCGTAAACACTGAAGCTTTCTTT
many | TRBJ2-7 | TRBD1 | TRBV12-3/TRBV12-4 | CANQFPTGGSYEQYF | TGTGCCAATCAGTTTCCGACAGGGGGTAGCTACGAGCAGTACTTC
many | TRBJ1-5 | TRBD1 | TRBV12-3/TRBV12-4 | CASSPEDRGWQPQHF | TGTGCCAGCAGCCCAGAGGACAGGGGGTGGCAGCCCCAGCATTTT
few | TRBJ1-2 | TRBD1 | TRBV9 | CASSVTGQGVYGYTF | TGTGCCAGCAGCGTAACAGGCCAGGGGGTCTATGGCTACACCTTC
NA | TRBJ2-7 | TRBD1 | TRBV24-1 | CATSESRDRGIVQYF | TGTGCCACCAGTGAATCCCGGGACAGGGGTATCGTGCAGTACTTC
once | TRBJ2-2 | NA | TRBV7-9 | CASSFFTDYTGELFF | TGTGCCAGCAGCTTCTTTACAGATTACACCGGGGAGCTGTTTTTT
few | TRBJ2-5 | NA | TRBV18 | CASSPFLATGKQETQYF | TGTGCCAGCTCACCATTCCTCGCAACAGGGAAGCAAGAGACCCAGTACTTC
NA | TRBJ2-7 | NA | TRBV3-1 | CTSSPWTGTYEQYF | TGTACCAGCAGCCCATGGACTGGTACCTACGAGCAGTACTTC
many | TRBJ1-2 | NA | TRBV28 | CASSLTGARVYGYTF | TGTGCCAGCAGTTTAACGGGGGCGCGAGTATATGGCTACACCTTC
many | TRBJ2-7 | TRBD1 | TRBV12-5 | CASGPTGQAFEQYF | TGTGCTAGTGGTCCTACGGGACAGGCCTTCGAGCAGTACTTC
few | TRBJ2-4 | TRBD1 | TRBV12-3/TRBV12-4 | CASSSPGQQNIQYF | TGTGCCAGCAGTTCTCCGGGACAGCAAAACATTCAGTACTTC
many | TRBJ1-2 | NA | TRBV20-1 | CSARDRGGYTF | TGCAGTGCTAGAGATCGGGGCGGCTACACCTTC
NA | TRBJ2-7 | NA | TRBV5-6 | CASWGVNDEQYF | TGTGCCAGCTGGGGGGTAAACGACGAGCAGTACTTC
NA | TRBJ2-1 | NA | TRBV5-4 | CASSRDRGSYNEQFF | TGTGCCAGCAGCCGTGACAGAGGGTCCTACAATGAGCAGTTCTTC
many | TRBJ2-2 | NA | TRBV27 | CASSFRVGAGELFF | TGTGCCAGCAGTTTTAGAGTGGGAGCCGGGGAGCTGTTTTTT
many | TRBJ2-7 | NA | TRBV2 | CASNRWGYEQYF | TGTGCCAGCAACCGGTGGGGCTACGAGCAGTACTTC
NA | TRBJ2-3 | TRBD1 | TRBV5-5 | CASIQPGQGTDTQYF | TGTGCCAGCATCCAGCCGGGACAGGGCACAGATACGCAGTATTTT
NA | TRBJ2-1 | NA | TRBV15 | CATSRDRDSYNEQFF | TGTGCCACCAGCAGAGATCGCGACAGCTACAATGAGCAGTTCTTC
few | TRBJ2-7 | NA | TRBV6-1 | CASSDSGFAENEQYF | TGTGCCAGCAGTGACTCAGGGTTCGCCGAGAACGAGCAGTACTTC
many | TRBJ1-1 | NA | TRBV28 | CASSFFGREAFF | TGTGCCAGCAGTTTCTTTGGCCGTGAAGCTTTCTTT
NA | TRBJ1-2 | TRBD1 | TRBV6-2/TRBV6-3 | CASSYSAGTGGGYTF | TGTGCCAGCAGTTACTCCGCCGGGACAGGTGGAGGCTACACCTTC
NA | TRBJ2-3 | NA | TRBV12-3/TRBV12-4 | CASSSPGLFAVASTDTQYF | TGTGCCAGCAGTTCCCCGGGGCTGTTTGCAGTAGCGAGCACAGATACGCAGTATTTT
NA | TRBJ2-7 | NA | TRBV3-1 | CASSQDLGGKYEQYF | TGTGCCAGCAGCCAAGATCTTGGCGGCAAATACGAGCAGTACTTC
few | TRBJ1-6 | NA | TRBV12-3/TRBV12-4 | CASSPGDLYNSPLHF | TGTGCCAGCAGTCCGGGGGATCTTTATAATTCACCCCTCCACTTT
few | TRBJ1-1 | TRBD1 | TRBV25-1 | CASSVLDRESSFF | TGTGCCAGCAGTGTTTTGGACAGGGAGAGTTCTTTCTTT
many | TRBJ1-1 | NA | TRBV7-9 | CASSSKGGTEAFF | TGTGCCAGCAGCTCAAAGGGGGGAACTGAAGCTTTCTTT
NA | TRBJ2-7 | NA | TRBV28 | CASSRPGPGDSYEQYF | TGTGCCAGCAGTCGCCCCGGGCCGGGGGACTCCTACGAGCAGTACTTC
many | TRBJ2-1 | NA | TRBV12-3/TRBV12-4 | CASSLAGPYNEQFF | TGCGCCAGCAGCTTGGCGGGGCCCTACAATGAGCAGTTCTTC
NA | TRBJ2-5 | TRBD2 | TRBV19 | CASSPTPGGETQYF | TGTGCCAGTAGTCCTACCCCCGGGGGGGAGACCCAGTACTTC
NA | TRBJ1-1 | NA | TRBV6-1 | CASMGVHAAFF | TGTGCCAGCATGGGAGTCCACGCAGCTTTCTTT